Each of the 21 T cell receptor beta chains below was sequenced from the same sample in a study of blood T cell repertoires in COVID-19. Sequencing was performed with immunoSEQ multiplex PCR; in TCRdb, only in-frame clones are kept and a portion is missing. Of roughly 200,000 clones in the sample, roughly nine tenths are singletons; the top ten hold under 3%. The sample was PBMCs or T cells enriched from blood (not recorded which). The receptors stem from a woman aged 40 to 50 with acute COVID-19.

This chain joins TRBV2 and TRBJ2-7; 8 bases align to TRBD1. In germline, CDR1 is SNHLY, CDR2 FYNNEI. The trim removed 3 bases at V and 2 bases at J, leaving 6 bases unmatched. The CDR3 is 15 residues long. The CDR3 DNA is TGTGCCAGCAGTGAGGGGCAGGGGGCGGCCTACGAGCAGTACTTC. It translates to CASSEGQGAAYEQYF.

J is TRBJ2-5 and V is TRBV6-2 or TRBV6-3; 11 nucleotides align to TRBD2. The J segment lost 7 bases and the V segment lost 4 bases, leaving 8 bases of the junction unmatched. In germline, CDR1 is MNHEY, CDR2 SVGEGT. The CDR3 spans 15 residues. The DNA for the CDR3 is TGTGCCAGCAGTTTACTAGCGGGGGAGAAGAGGACCCAGTACTTC. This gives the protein CASSLLAGEKRTQYF.

CDR3 protein: CASSSAGVGYEQYF. The CDR3 DNA reads as TGTGCCAGCAGTTCAGCGGGAGTGGGCTACGAGCAGTACTTC. The rearrangement joins TRBV27 to TRBJ2-7; 8 nucleotides agree with TRBD2. The V gene's germline CDR1 is MNHEY and CDR2 SMNVEV (reference sequence). The CDR3 contains 14 residues. Unmatched junction bases numbered 5, after V lost 4 bases and J lost 3 bases.

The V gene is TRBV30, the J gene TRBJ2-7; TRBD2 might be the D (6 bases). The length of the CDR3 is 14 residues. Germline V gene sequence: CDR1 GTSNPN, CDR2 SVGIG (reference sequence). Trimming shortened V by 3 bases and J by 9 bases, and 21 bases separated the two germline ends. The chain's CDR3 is CAWRVGASGTRQYF. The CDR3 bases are TGTGCCTGGAGGGTTGGGGCCTCAGGGACTCGGCAGTACTTC.

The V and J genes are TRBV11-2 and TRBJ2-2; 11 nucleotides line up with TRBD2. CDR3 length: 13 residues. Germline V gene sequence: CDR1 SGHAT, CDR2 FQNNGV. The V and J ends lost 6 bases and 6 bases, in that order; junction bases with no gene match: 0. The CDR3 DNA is TGTGCCAGCAGTAGCGGGAGGGCCGGGGAGCTGTTTTTT. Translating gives CASSSGRAGELFF.

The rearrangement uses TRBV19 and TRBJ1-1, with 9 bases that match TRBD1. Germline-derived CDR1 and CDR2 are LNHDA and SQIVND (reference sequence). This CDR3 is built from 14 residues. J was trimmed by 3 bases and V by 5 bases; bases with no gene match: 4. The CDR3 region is CASSAGQGYTEAFF. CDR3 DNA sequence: TGTGCCAGTAGTGCGGGACAGGGTTACACTGAAGCTTTCTTT. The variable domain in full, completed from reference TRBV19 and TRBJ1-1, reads DGGITQSPKYLFRKEGQNVTLSCEQNLNHDAMYWYRQDPGQGLRLIYYSQIVNDFQKGDIAEGYSVSREKKESFPLTVTSAQKNPTAFYLCASSAGQGYTEAFFGQGTRLTVV.

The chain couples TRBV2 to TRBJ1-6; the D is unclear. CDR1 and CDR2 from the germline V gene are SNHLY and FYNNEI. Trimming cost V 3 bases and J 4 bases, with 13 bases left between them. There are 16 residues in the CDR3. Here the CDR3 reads CASSDIGRGYNSPLHF. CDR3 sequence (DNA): TGTGCCAGCAGTGATATCGGGAGAGGGTATAATTCACCCCTCCACTTT.

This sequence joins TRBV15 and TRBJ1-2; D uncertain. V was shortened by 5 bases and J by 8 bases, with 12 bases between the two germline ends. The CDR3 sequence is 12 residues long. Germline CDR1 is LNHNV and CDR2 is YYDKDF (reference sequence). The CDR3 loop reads CATSPVGWGYTF. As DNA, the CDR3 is TGTGCCACCAGCCCCGTCGGGTGGGGCTACACCTTC.

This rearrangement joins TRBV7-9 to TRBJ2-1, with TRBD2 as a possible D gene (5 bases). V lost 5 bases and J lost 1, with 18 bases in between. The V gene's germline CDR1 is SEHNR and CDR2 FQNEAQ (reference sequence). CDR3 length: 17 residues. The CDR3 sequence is CASSPGVGGVSYNEQFF. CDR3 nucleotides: TGTGCCAGCAGCCCCGGGGTGGGTGGGGTATCCTACAATGAGCAGTTCTTC.

The CDR3 coding sequence is TGTGCCAGCAGCCGGGACTCCGTTTTACATGAGCAGTTCTTC. Protein: CASSRDSVLHEQFF. The chain combines TRBV6-5 with TRBJ2-1, with a tentative D call TRBD2 (6 bases). Trimming took 6 bases from V and 8 from J, leaving 17 bases between them. This CDR3 region has 14 residues. The germline CDR1 and CDR2 sequences are MNHEY and SVGAGI.

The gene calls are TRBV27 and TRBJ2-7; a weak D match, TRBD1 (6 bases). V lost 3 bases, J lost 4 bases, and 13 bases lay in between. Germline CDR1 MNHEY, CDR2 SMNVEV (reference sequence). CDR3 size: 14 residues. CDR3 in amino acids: CASSFSGESYEQYF. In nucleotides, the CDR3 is TGTGCCAGCAGTTTCTCAGGGGAGAGTTACGAGCAGTACTTC.

The CDR3 loop is CASSLDTPAGSSYEQYF. The CDR3 nucleotides read TGTGCCAGCAGCTTAGATACCCCAGCGGGTAGCTCCTACGAGCAGTACTTC. J is TRBJ2-7 and V is TRBV7-8, with D perhaps TRBD2 (6 bases). V was pared by 1 base and J by 0 bases, with 16 bases between. CDR3 size: 17 residues. The germline gives CDR1 SGHVS, CDR2 FQNEAQ.

CDR3 residues: CASSLYTEAFF. CDR3 nucleotides: TGTGCCAGCAGCTTGTATACTGAAGCTTTCTTT. V usage is TRBV5-6 and J usage is TRBJ1-1; D is undetermined. Germline V gene lookup returns CDR1 SGHDT and CDR2 YYEEEE. V lost 1 base to trimming and J lost 5 bases, with 3 bases between them. This CDR3 has 11 residues.

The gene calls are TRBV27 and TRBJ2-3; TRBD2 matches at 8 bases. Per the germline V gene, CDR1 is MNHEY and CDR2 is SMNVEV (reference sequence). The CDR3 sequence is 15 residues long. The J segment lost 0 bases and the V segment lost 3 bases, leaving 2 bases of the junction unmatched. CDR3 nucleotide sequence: TGTGCCAGCAGTTTCATAGCGGGGAGCACAGATACGCAGTATTTT. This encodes CASSFIAGSTDTQYF.

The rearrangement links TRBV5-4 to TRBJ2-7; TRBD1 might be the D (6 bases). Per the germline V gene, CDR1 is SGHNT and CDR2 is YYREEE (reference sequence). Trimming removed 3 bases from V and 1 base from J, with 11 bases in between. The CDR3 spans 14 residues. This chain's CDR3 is CASSSRDNSYEQYF. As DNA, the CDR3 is TGTGCCAGCAGCTCCCGGGACAATTCCTACGAGCAGTACTTC.

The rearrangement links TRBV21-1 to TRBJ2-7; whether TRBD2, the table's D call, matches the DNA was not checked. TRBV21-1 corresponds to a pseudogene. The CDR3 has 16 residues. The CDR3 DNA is TGTGCCAGCAGCAAACCCGGGACTAGCGGGAGTTACGAGCAGTACTTC. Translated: CASSKPGTSGSYEQYF.

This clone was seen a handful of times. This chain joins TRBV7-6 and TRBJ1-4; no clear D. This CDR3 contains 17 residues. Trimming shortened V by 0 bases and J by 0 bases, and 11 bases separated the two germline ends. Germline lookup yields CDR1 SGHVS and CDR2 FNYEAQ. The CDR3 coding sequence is TGTGCCAGCAGCTTAGCGCCCGGGATTGCAACTAATGAAAAACTGTTTTTT. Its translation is CASSLAPGIATNEKLFF.

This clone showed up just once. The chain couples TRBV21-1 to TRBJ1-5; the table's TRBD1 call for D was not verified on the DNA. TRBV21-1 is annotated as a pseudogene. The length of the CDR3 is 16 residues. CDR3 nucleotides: TGTGCCAGCAGCAAAAGGCAGGGGCTAGGGGATCAGCCCCAGCATTTT. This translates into CASSKRQGLGDQPQHF.

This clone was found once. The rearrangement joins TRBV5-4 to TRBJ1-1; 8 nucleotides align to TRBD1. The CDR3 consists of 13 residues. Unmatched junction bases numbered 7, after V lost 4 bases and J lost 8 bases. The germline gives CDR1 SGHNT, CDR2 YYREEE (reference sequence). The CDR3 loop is CASSDGTGEEAFF. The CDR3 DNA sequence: TGTGCCAGCAGCGACGGGACAGGAGAAGAAGCTTTCTTT.

CDR3 protein: CASSQEVGRNTEAFF. DNA for the CDR3: TGTGCCAGCAGCCAAGAGGTGGGGAGGAACACTGAAGCTTTCTTT. The rearrangement joins TRBV3-1 (or the pseudogene TRBV3-2) to TRBJ1-1; D is undetermined. The length of the CDR3 is 15 residues. V lost 0 bases to trimming and J lost 1 base, with 9 bases between them. Germline-derived CDR1 and CDR2 are LGHDT and YNNKEL (reference sequence).

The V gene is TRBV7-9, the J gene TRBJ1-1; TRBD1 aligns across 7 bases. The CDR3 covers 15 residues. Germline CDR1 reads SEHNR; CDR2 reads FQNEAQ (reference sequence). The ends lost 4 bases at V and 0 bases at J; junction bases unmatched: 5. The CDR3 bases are TGTGCCAGCAGCTCTCGGACAGGACTGAACACTGAAGCTTTCTTT. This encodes CASSSRTGLNTEAFF.